These T cell receptor beta chains were read from a single sample in a study of shared clonotypes between healthy human individuals. Some clones are missing from TCRdb's copy, which holds only in-frame ones; the method was immunoSEQ multiplex PCR. The sample has about 2.1 million clones, 93% seen once. Sequencing input: naive CD8+ T cells from PBMCs. These TCRs come from a man aged 18 to 35 in good health. Some clones in this sample may be carry-over from other donors' samples. CDR3s include the opening cysteine and the closing phenylalanine or tryptophan. Each record gives: D gene, J gene, clone size, CDR3 length, V gene, CDR3 DNA, CDR3 protein. The D gene is left open where the match is weak. For some rows the clone size is stated as once, few or many, or as a class when expanded; others skip it.

.	TRBJ2-1	.	13	TRBV27	TGTGCCAGCTCCCCCACCACGTACAATGAGCAGTTCTTC	CASSPTTYNEQFF
.	TRBJ1-5	.	14	TRBV28	TGTGCCAGCGAGTCGTTCGAGAGCAATCAGCCCCAGCATTTT	CASESFESNQPQHF
TRBD2	TRBJ2-7	once	15	TRBV27	TGTGCCAGCAGTAAGAGTTTAGCGGGGCGGTACGAGCAGTACTTC	CASSKSLAGRYEQYF
TRBD1	TRBJ2-2	.	13	TRBV19	TGTGCCAGTGGGACAGGGAACACCGGGGAGCTGTTTTTT	CASGTGNTGELFF
.	TRBJ1-1	.	13	TRBV6-6	TGTGCCATCACGCCTCTTCGGAACACTGAAGCTTTCTTT	CAITPLRNTEAFF
.	TRBJ1-2	.	16	TRBV28	TGTGCCAGCAGTTTATCCCCTCGAGGTTTCAGGAATGGCTACACCTTC	CASSLSPRGFRNGYTF
TRBD2	TRBJ2-1	.	18	TRBV4-1	TGCGCCAGCAGGCCCAGGGCGGGACTAGCGGGAGAGGGCAATGAGCAGTTCTTC	CASRPRAGLAGEGNEQFF
.	TRBJ2-2	few	14	TRBV15	TGTGCCACCAGCAGAGATCGGGACACCGGGGAGCTGTTTTTT	CATSRDRDTGELFF
.	TRBJ2-7	.	14	TRBV10-3	TGTGCCATCAGCCCCCTAGTAGGGGGGTACGAGCAGTACTTC	CAISPLVGGYEQYF
.	TRBJ2-3	.	11	TRBV12-5	TGTGCTAGTGGTTGGGGGGATACGCAGTATTTT	CASGWGDTQYF
.	TRBJ1-2	once	18	TRBV27	TGTGCCAGCAGCCCCTTATGGGAAGACACCGAACGGAACTATGGCTACACCTTC	CASSPLWEDTERNYGYTF
TRBD2	TRBJ2-2	.	17	TRBV19	TGTGCCAGTAGTATAGGCCCTGTACTAGCGCACACCGGGGAGCTGTTTTTT	CASSIGPVLAHTGELFF
.	TRBJ2-7	.	15	TRBV5-1	TGCGCCAGCAGCTTCGATGCAGGAGTTGGGTACGAGCAGTACTTC	CASSFDAGVGYEQYF
TRBD2	TRBJ2-2	.	15	TRBV9	TGTGCCAGCAGCGTGGGGACTAGGAACACCGGGGAGCTGTTTTTT	CASSVGTRNTGELFF
.	TRBJ1-2	once	18	TRBV5-1	TGCGCCAGCAGCTTGGCCCTTAAGCCGGGACACTCATCTAACGGCTACACCTTC	CASSLALKPGHSSNGYTF
.	TRBJ1-1	once	14	TRBV4-1	TGCGCCAGCAGCCAAGAGGCGGGGGTCACTGAAGCTTTCTTT	CASSQEAGVTEAFF
.	TRBJ2-1	.	14	TRBV6-5	TGTGCCAGCAGTTACTCGAAATTGGGGGATGAGCAGTTCTTC	CASSYSKLGDEQFF
.	TRBJ2-5	.	12	TRBV7-8	TGTGCCAGCAGCCCTAGACCAGAGACCCAGTACTTC	CASSPRPETQYF
.	TRBJ2-1	.	12	TRBV7-3	TGTGCCAGCAGCCCCCAGGGGAGTGAGCAGTTCTTC	CASSPQGSEQFF
.	TRBJ2-7	.	17	TRBV7-9	TGTGCCAGCAGCTTAGGTCCCGGGTCGCCCTTCTCCTACGAGCAGTACTTC	CASSLGPGSPFSYEQYF
.	TRBJ1-1	.	13	TRBV27	TGTGCCAGCAGCCTACTGGGTTTTACTGAAGCTTTCTTT	CASSLLGFTEAFF
.	TRBJ2-3	.	13	TRBV13	TGTGCCAGCAGCTTGACTGTCACAGATACGCAGTATTTT	CASSLTVTDTQYF
.	TRBJ1-1	.	15	TRBV27	TGTGCCAGCAGTTTATCGTCGACAAGTTACACTGAAGCTTTCTTT	CASSLSSTSYTEAFF
TRBD1	TRBJ2-7	.	15	TRBV9	TGTGCCAGCAGCGTATCGGACAGGGGAGGTTACGAGCAGTACTTC	CASSVSDRGGYEQYF
.	TRBJ2-1	.	14	TRBV28	TGTGCCAGCAGTTTGATTGCGGCTTACAATGAGCAGTTCTTC	CASSLIAAYNEQFF